The 6 T cell receptor beta chains in this list originate from one sample, sequenced in a study of response to subunit inactivated influenza vaccine. TCRdb analysed the RT-PCR reads with MiXCR anew, one entry per CDR3 protein. Of roughly 700,000 distinct CDR3 sequences listed, about 14% are singletons. The sample was PBMCs from blood, taken approximately 15 days before vaccination. All receptors come from a man in his fifties who received an inactivated influenza vaccine.

The gene calls are TRBV25-1 and TRBJ2-1, with 10 bases that match TRBD2. The ends lost 2 bases at V and 7 bases at J; junction bases unmatched: 5. The CDR3 runs to 15 residues. The germline V gene encodes CDR1 MGHDK and CDR2 SYGVNS. DNA of the CDR3: TGTGCCAGCAGTGAAGAGCGGGGGGGCCGAAATGAGCAGTTCTTC. This translates into CASSEERGGRNEQFF.

This clonotype was detected only a few times. The CDR3 coding sequence is TGTGCCAGCAGCGCCTTAACCGGGGAGCTGTTTTTT. This encodes CASSALTGELFF. The rearrangement joins TRBV12-3 or TRBV12-4 to TRBJ2-2, with D unresolved. Trimming took off 6 bases at V and 5 bases at J, with 7 bases between the two ends. The CDR3 consists of 12 residues.

The genes are TRBV12-3 or TRBV12-4 and TRBJ1-1, with D uncertain. Trimming shortened V by 1 base and J by 11 bases, and 14 bases separated the two germline ends. The length of the CDR3 is 13 residues. In nucleotides, the CDR3 is TGTGCCAGCAGTTTAGATATTTTTCAGGCCGCTTTCTTT. Its translation: CASSLDIFQAAFF.

This rearrangement joins TRBV29-1 to TRBJ2-1; 9 nucleotides match TRBD2. J gave up 8 bases and V 7 bases, and 6 bases lay outside the gene matches. The CDR3 has 12 residues. In germline, CDR1 is SQVTM, CDR2 ANQGSEA. CDR3 protein: CSGGLAYYEQFF. For the CDR3, the DNA is TGCAGCGGGGGACTAGCTTACTATGAGCAGTTCTTC.

This clonotype was counted between two and nine times. The chain employs TRBV3-1 and TRBJ2-7; D might be TRBD2 (5 bases). V lost 4 bases and J 6 bases, leaving 13 bases between the germline ends. The CDR3 extends over 13 amino acids. Germline V gene lookup returns CDR1 LGHDT and CDR2 YNNKEL (reference sequence). CDR3 nucleotide sequence: TGTGCCAGCAGCCGTATGGACTCCGGCGAGCAGTACTTC. It specifies CASSRMDSGEQYF.

The rearrangement links TRBV5-1 to TRBJ2-7; D might be TRBD2 (5 bases). Germline V gives CDR1 SGHRS, CDR2 YFSETQ. The CDR3 has 14 residues. The germline V and J ends were trimmed by 7 bases and 7 bases, with 21 bases remaining between them. CDR3 coding DNA: TGCGCCAGCGTGGAAACCTACACCTCGGGGGAGCAGTACTTC. Translation: CASVETYTSGEQYF.